The clone carrying this TCR beta chain turned up a few times. TCRdb re-analysed the 5' RACE reads in MiXCR, keeping a single row per CDR3 protein. The profile covers under 450,000 distinct CDR3 sequences, with less than 20% appearing a single time and roughly 12% taken by the ten largest. The data stem from a study of identical twins. The CDR3 loop spans 15 amino acids. Per germline, CDR1 SGHVS and CDR2 FNYEAQ. V was clipped by 5 bases and J by 7 bases; unmatched bases: 11. The TCR was taken from a man aged 50-60 years in good health. The sample consisted of naive T cells sorted from blood. The chain employs TRBV7-6 and TRBJ2-7; 10 nucleotides align to TRBD2. The CDR3 spells CASSPRAGGPGEQYF. The CDR3 DNA reads TGTGCCAGCAGCCCCCGAGCGGGAGGGCCGGGAGAGCAGTACTTC.